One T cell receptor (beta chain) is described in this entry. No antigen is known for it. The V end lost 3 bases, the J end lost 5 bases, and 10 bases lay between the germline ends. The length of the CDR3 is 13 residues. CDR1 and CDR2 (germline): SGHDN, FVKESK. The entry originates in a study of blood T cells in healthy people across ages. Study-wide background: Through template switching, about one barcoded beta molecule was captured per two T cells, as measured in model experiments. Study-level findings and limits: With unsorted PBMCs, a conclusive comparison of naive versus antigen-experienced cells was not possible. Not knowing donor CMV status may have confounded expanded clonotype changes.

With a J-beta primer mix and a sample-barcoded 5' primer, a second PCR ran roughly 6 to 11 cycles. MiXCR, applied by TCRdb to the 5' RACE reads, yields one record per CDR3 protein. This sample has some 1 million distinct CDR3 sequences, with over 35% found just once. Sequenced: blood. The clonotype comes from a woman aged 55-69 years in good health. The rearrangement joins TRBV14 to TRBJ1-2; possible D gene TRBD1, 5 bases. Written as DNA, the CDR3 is TGTGCCAGCAGCCAGGACCGACAGTATGGCTACACCTTC. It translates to CASSQDRQYGYTF.